Shown below are 23 T cell receptor beta chains from a single sample sequenced in a study of graft-versus-host responses after intestinal transplantation. TCRdb keeps only in-frame clones here, not all; method: immunoSEQ multiplex PCR. The sample lists about 94,000 clones, about 91% seen once, with about 0.45% in the top ten. These TCRs' antigens remain unknown. The input for sequencing was unstimulated CD8+ T cells sorted from spleen or lymph node cells, taken before intestinal transplant. These receptor sequences come from a human donor who received an intestinal transplant.

This sequence joins TRBV19 and TRBJ1-1; no reliable D call. The length of the CDR3 is 10 residues. Trimming cost V 11 bases and J 7 bases, with 11 bases left between them. Germline V lookup: CDR1 LNHDA, CDR2 SQIVND (reference sequence). CDR3 protein: CAFWRSEAFF. Written as DNA, the CDR3 is TGTGCCTTTTGGAGGAGTGAAGCTTTCTTT.

This sequence joins TRBV7-2 and TRBJ2-5, with 7 bases fitting TRBD1. Trimming took 5 bases from V and 4 from J; bases not matched to a gene: 16. The CDR3 contains 17 residues. Germline V gene data show CDR1 as SGHTA and CDR2 as FQGNSA. The CDR3 region has the DNA TGTGCCAGCAGCCAAACTTGGGGCAGGGGGACGTCAGAGACCCAGTACTTC. Its translation is CASSQTWGRGTSETQYF.

This chain links TRBV28 with TRBJ1-1; weak D call: TRBD1 (5 bases). V lost 6 bases and J lost 4, with 12 bases in between. CDR1 and CDR2 (germline): MDHEN, SYDVKM. This CDR3 is 13 amino acids long. The CDR3 is CASSLRQSTEAFF. Here the CDR3 DNA reads TGTGCCAGCAGCCTTCGACAGAGCACTGAAGCTTTCTTT.

This chain joins TRBV27 and TRBJ2-3; D uncertain. V lost 3 bases and J 0 bases, leaving 7 bases between the germline ends. The CDR3 spans 14 residues. CDR1 MNHEY and CDR2 SMNVEV come from the germline V gene (reference sequence). For the CDR3, the DNA is TGTGCCAGCAGTTTGAGGCCAAGCACAGATACGCAGTATTTT. Amino acid sequence: CASSLRPSTDTQYF.

The rearrangement joins TRBV2 to TRBJ2-7, with TRBD2 identical over 9 bases. Germline V CDR1 and CDR2: SNHLY, FYNNEI. The CDR3 is 15 amino acids. After removal of 1 base from V and 5 bases from J, the junction contained 6 bases not matched to a gene. The CDR3 coding sequence is TGTGCCAGCAGTGAAGTAGCGGGAGATGGCGACGAGCAGTACTTC. This translates into CASSEVAGDGDEQYF.

The chain uses TRBV27 and TRBJ1-5; D unresolved. V lost 3 bases and J 3 bases, leaving 9 bases between the germline ends. The CDR3 covers 14 residues. The germline CDR1 and CDR2 sequences are MNHEY and SMNVEV (reference sequence). The CDR3 bases are TGTGCCAGCAGTTTGGGCTCCGCCAATCAGCCCCAGCATTTT. Translated, it gives CASSLGSANQPQHF.

The V and J genes are TRBV7-2 and TRBJ1-3; D not resolved. Germline V gene lookup returns CDR1 SGHTA and CDR2 FQGNSA. The CDR3 runs to 14 residues. Trimming took 0 bases from V and 4 from J, leaving 7 bases between them. This chain's CDR3 is CASSLAGGGNTIYF. The CDR3 nucleotides are TGTGCCAGCAGCTTAGCAGGAGGGGGAAACACCATATATTTT.

V gene TRBV13 combines with J gene TRBJ1-1; D remains unclear. The CDR3 is 15 amino acids. Trimming cost V 5 bases and J 0 bases, with 13 bases left between them. From germline, CDR1 is PRHDT and CDR2 FYEKMQ (reference sequence). The CDR3 bases are TGTGCCAGCAGCCCCACTCCAGACATGAACACTGAAGCTTTCTTT. Its translation is CASSPTPDMNTEAFF.

The chain couples TRBV4-2 to TRBJ2-7; D possibly corresponds to TRBD2 (5 bases). The germline V gene encodes CDR1 LGHNA and CDR2 YNFKEQ. The CDR3 spans 14 residues. V dropped 0 bases and J dropped 1 base, with 7 bases sitting between them. This CDR3 reads CASSQERGSYEQYF. As DNA, the CDR3 is TGTGCCAGCAGCCAAGAACGGGGTTCCTACGAGCAGTACTTC.

In this sample, this clone turned up once. The rearrangement links TRBV6-1 to TRBJ2-5, with a tentative D call TRBD1 (5 bases). Germline lookup yields CDR1 MNHNS and CDR2 SASEGT. Trimming stripped 8 bases from V and 4 bases from J, with 8 bases between. The CDR3 has 11 amino acids. CDR3 region: CASLQGETQYF. The DNA for the CDR3 is TGTGCCAGCCTTCAGGGAGAGACCCAGTACTTC.

The count of this clone is one. This chain links TRBV11-2 with TRBJ1-6; D gene uncertain. CDR3 length equals 12 residues. V was trimmed by 1 base and J by 7 bases, leaving 2 bases between them. Germline V gene sequence: CDR1 SGHAT, CDR2 FQNNGV. CDR3 DNA sequence: TGTGCCAGCAGCTTAGTAAATTCACCCCTCCACTTT. Its protein is CASSLVNSPLHF.

This clone was observed a handful of times. The J gene is TRBJ2-3, the V gene TRBV11-2, with D hard to call. V was trimmed by 1 base and J by 5 bases, leaving 7 bases between them. Germline V gene data show CDR1 as SGHAT and CDR2 as FQNNGV. The CDR3 loop spans 13 amino acids. CDR3 sequence (DNA): TGTGCCAGCAGCTTAGGCCCGGGAGATACGCAGTATTTT. Translated, it gives CASSLGPGDTQYF.

The chain links TRBV29-1 to TRBJ1-2; 8 bases line up with TRBD1. Looked up from germline, CDR1 is SQVTM and CDR2 is ANQGSEA. CDR3 length: 13 residues. V shed 2 bases and J 5 bases; nucleotides not matched to a gene: 4. CDR3 sequence reads: CSVEQDRDYGYTF. In DNA form, the CDR3 reads TGCAGCGTTGAACAGGACAGGGATTATGGCTACACCTTC.

The V call is TRBV7-9, the J call TRBJ1-1; D gene ambiguous. CDR3 length: 15 residues. Germline V gives CDR1 SEHNR, CDR2 FQNEAQ (reference sequence). V dropped 2 bases and J dropped 3 bases, with 13 bases sitting between them. Here the CDR3 reads CASSLSDGGYTEAFF. The DNA of the CDR3 is TGTGCCAGCAGCTTATCAGATGGAGGGTACACTGAAGCTTTCTTT.

The chain couples TRBV2 to TRBJ2-3; TRBD1 aligns across 9 bases. The CDR3 totals 15 residues. V shed 5 bases and J 7 bases; nucleotides not matched to a gene: 10. Germline V CDR1 and CDR2: SNHLY, FYNNEI. Here the CDR3 DNA reads TGTGCCAGCAGTCCAGGGACAGGGTTTGGATATACGCAGTATTTT. Amino acids: CASSPGTGFGYTQYF.

This rearrangement joins TRBV6-5 to TRBJ1-2; TRBD1 matches 9 bases. J lost 5 bases, V lost 4 bases, and 5 bases had no gene match. This CDR3 region has 14 residues. CDR1 and CDR2 (germline): MNHEY, SVGAGI. The CDR3 DNA follows: TGTGCCAGCAGTTCCCCCGGACAGGGGTATGGCTACACCTTC. This gives the protein CASSSPGQGYGYTF.

CDR3 in amino acids: CASSGSGREADTQYF. DNA of the CDR3: TGTGCCAGCAGCGGTAGCGGGAGAGAGGCAGATACGCAGTATTTT. V gene TRBV9 combines with J gene TRBJ2-3; TRBD2 aligns across 9 bases. The CDR3 contains 15 residues. CDR1 is SGDLS and CDR2 is YYNGEE in the germline V gene. The trim removed 3 bases at V and 4 bases at J, leaving 6 bases unmatched. The full variable domain, completed using reference TRBV9 and TRBJ2-3, is DSGVTQTPKHLITATGQRVTLRCSPRSGDLSVYWYQQSLDQGLQFLIQYYNGEERAKGNILERFSAQQFPDLHSELNLSSLELGDSALYFCASSGSGREADTQYFGPGTRLTVL.

This chain joins TRBV9 and TRBJ2-5, with 7 nucleotides matching TRBD1. V gave up 6 bases and J gave up 4 bases; unmatched junction bases: 9. The CDR3 has 14 residues. Per the germline V gene, CDR1 is SGDLS and CDR2 is YYNGEE. The CDR3 region has the DNA TGTGCCAGCAACCAGGGGGTCGGCGGAGAGACCCAGTACTTC. Its protein is CASNQGVGGETQYF.

The chain links TRBV9 to TRBJ1-1; D is unclear. Trimming took 0 bases from V and 0 from J, leaving 3 bases between them. CDR3 length: 13 residues. The germline gives CDR1 SGDLS, CDR2 YYNGEE. CDR3 in amino acids: CASSVALNTEAFF. The CDR3 DNA is TGTGCCAGCAGCGTAGCGTTGAACACTGAAGCTTTCTTT.

The chain employs TRBV7-8 and TRBJ2-3; TRBD2 aligns across 11 bases. Looked up from germline, CDR1 is SGHVS and CDR2 is FQNEAQ. The length of the CDR3 is 20 residues. Trimming removed 2 bases from V and 8 bases from J; junction bases left unmatched: 21. The CDR3 bases are TGTGCCAGCAGCTTATCCCCGGCGACTAGCGGGGATGCCTTCGGGGGTACGCAGTATTTT. Protein: CASSLSPATSGDAFGGTQYF.

The chain couples TRBV28 to TRBJ2-3; 7 bases are shared with TRBD2. Losses at the gene ends were 2 bases for V and 0 bases for J; bases not matched to a gene: 5. The CDR3 is 16 amino acids. In germline, CDR1 is MDHEN, CDR2 SYDVKM. CDR3 bases: TGTGCCAGCAGTTTAGGAGCTAGCGGAAGCACAGATACGCAGTATTTT. Protein sequence: CASSLGASGSTDTQYF.

CDR3 bases: TGTGCCAGCAGCTTGATACAGATGCCTGAAGCTTTCTTT. Protein: CASSLIQMPEAFF. The chain recombines TRBV7-9 with TRBJ1-1, with D unresolved. V gave up 3 bases and J gave up 6 bases, with 11 bases separating them. Germline CDR1 is SEHNR and CDR2 is FQNEAQ (reference sequence). The CDR3 spans 13 residues.

V is TRBV27 and J is TRBJ2-5; a possible D gene is TRBD1 (6 bases). Trimming shortened V by 4 bases and J by 4 bases, and 19 bases separated the two germline ends. Germline V CDR1 and CDR2: MNHEY, SMNVEV (reference sequence). The CDR3 is 16 amino acids. In DNA form, the CDR3 reads TGTGCCAGCAGTTCCTTATTAACAGGGATTGGAGAGACCCAGTACTTC. Protein product: CASSSLLTGIGETQYF.